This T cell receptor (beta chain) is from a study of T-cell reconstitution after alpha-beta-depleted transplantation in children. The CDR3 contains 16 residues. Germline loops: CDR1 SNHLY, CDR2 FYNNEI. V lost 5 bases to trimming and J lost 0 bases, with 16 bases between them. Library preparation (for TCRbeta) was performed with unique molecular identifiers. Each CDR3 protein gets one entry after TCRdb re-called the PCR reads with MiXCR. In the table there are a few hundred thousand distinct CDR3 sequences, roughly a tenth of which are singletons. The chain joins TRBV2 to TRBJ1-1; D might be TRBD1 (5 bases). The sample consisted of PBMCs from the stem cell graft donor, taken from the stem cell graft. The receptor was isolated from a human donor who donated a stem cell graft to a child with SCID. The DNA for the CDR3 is TGTGCCAGCAGTAGACAGCCCGGGTTGTTGAACACTGAAGCTTTCTTT. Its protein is CASSRQPGLLNTEAFF.